The TCR beta chain described here comes from a study of blood T cell repertoires in COVID-19. The wider study: Acute and convalescent COVID-19 samples came from the United States, Italy and Spain. Nucleic acid was either cDNA or gDNA, and it came from T cells, B-cell-depleted T cells, or PBMCs.

Clones were read by immunoSEQ multiplex PCR, and TCRdb kept only the in-frame ones, dropping some. The sample contains roughly 52,000 clones, roughly four fifths of which appear only once. Germline V lookup: CDR1 SNHLY, CDR2 FYNNEI. Trimming took off 10 bases at V and 5 bases at J, with 15 bases between the two ends. The CDR3 contains 13 residues. J is TRBJ1-3 and V is TRBV2; D not resolved. The TCR sequence derives from a human donor in a cohort sampled during active or convalescent COVID-19. Material for sequencing was peripheral blood. The CDR3 here is CATSPYTRNTIYF. CDR3 bases: TGTGCCACCTCGCCTTACACCAGAAACACCATATATTTT.